One and the same sample provided the 19 T cell receptor beta chains below, sequenced in a study of Graves' ophthalmopathy and Graves' hyperthyroidism. RNA transcripts served as template for amplifying TCR beta CDR3 sequences. RT-PCR with HTBI primers came first, then second-round multiplex PCR. TCRdb re-called the multiplex PCR reads with MiXCR, one entry per CDR3 protein. The sample has approximately 700,000 distinct CDR3 sequences, around 40% seen once. The sequenced sample consisted of peripheral blood. The receptors were gathered from an adult man with Graves' ophthalmopathy.

This clonotype was detected only a few times. One junction end disagrees with the germline gene, perhaps due to a read error. DNA of the CDR3: TGCGCCAGCAGCTACTCCCGGGACGGGGGGTTCCAGTACTTC. It codes for CASSYSRDGGFQYF. This chain links TRBV5-4 with TRBJ2-5; the match to TRBD2 covers 7 bases. The CDR3 totals 14 residues. Germline V gene sequence: CDR1 SGHNT, CDR2 YYREEE (reference sequence).

This clonotype was detected a few times. The chain couples TRBV2 to TRBJ2-7; 12 nucleotides match TRBD2. This CDR3 comprises 16 residues. V was pared by 1 base and J by 5 bases, with 6 bases of the junction left unmatched. Germline values: CDR1 SNHLY, CDR2 FYNNEI. CDR3 in amino acids: CASSEGTSGMFNEQYF. The CDR3 bases are TGTGCCAGCAGTGAAGGGACTAGCGGGATGTTCAACGAGCAGTACTTC.

The chain has TRBV14 and TRBJ2-5; D unresolved. The V gene's germline CDR1 is SGHDN and CDR2 FVKESK. Between the trimmed V and J ends, which lost 8 bases and 5 bases, there was a span of 15 bases. The CDR3 spans 13 residues. The CDR3 here is CASVLPVGETQYF. DNA of the CDR3: TGTGCCAGCGTATTGCCCGTAGGGGAGACCCAGTACTTC. Full variable domain (missing parts from reference TRBV14 and TRBJ2-5): EAGVTQFPSHSVIEKGQTVTLRCDPISGHDNLYWYRRVMGKEIKFLLHFVKESKQDESGMPNNRFLAERTGGTYSTLKVQPAELEDSGVYFCASVLPVGETQYFGPGTRLLVL.

Only one count was recorded for this clonotype. This may be a read error, as it is one base from a much larger clone. The V call is TRBV11-1, the J call TRBJ2-7; D call uncertain. Between the trimmed V and J ends, which lost 6 bases and 1 base, there was a span of 13 bases. The CDR3 covers 14 residues. Germline V CDR1 and CDR2: SGHAT, FQDESV (reference sequence). The CDR3 here is CASSTGPLSYEQYF. The CDR3 DNA reads as TGTGCCAGCAGTACTGGTCCACTTTCCTACGAGCAGTACTTC.

This clonotype was picked up a small number of times. The gene calls are TRBV5-5 and TRBJ1-1; D is perhaps TRBD1 (5 bases). The CDR3 has 14 amino acids. In germline, CDR1 is SGHKS, CDR2 YYEKEE (reference sequence). Trimming removed 4 bases at V and 10 bases at J, with 20 bases between. The CDR3 region is CASSQGVWDGGAFF. CDR3 bases: TGTGCCAGCAGCCAAGGGGTCTGGGACGGTGGAGCTTTCTTT.

In its sample, this clonotype was seen a few times. This chain joins TRBV20-1 and TRBJ1-1; D uncertain. CDR1 DFQATT and CDR2 SNEGSKA come from the germline V gene (reference sequence). The CDR3 is 15 amino acids. The V and J ends lost 1 base and 4 bases respectively, with 16 bases between them. CDR3 coding DNA: TGCAGTGCTAGAGCAGCGCCCCAGGAGGGCACTGAAGCTTTCTTT. Translation: CSARAAPQEGTEAFF.

The chain uses TRBV7-8 and TRBJ2-6, with D perhaps matching TRBD1 or TRBD2 (6 bases each). Trimming stripped 11 bases from V and 0 bases from J, with 14 bases between. Germline V CDR1 and CDR2: SGHVS, FQNEAQ. The CDR3 extends over 15 amino acids. The CDR3 nucleotides are TGTGCCCTCCCAGGGGAGGCCTCTGGGGCCAACGTCCTGACTTTC. Translation gives CALPGEASGANVLTF.

Points on this clonotype: This may be a read error: a much more frequent sequence differs by one nucleotide. The chain is built from TRBV9 and TRBJ1-1; D is unresolved. Germline CDR1 SGDLS, CDR2 YYNGEE. This CDR3 has 13 amino acids. The V gene lost 0 bases and the J gene lost 1 base, with 4 bases spanning the gap. The CDR3 region is CASSVARNTEAFF. The CDR3 nucleotides are TGTGCCAGCAGCGTAGCCAGGAACACTGAAGCTTTCTTT.

In its sample, this clonotype was seen a few times. Relative to the germline gene, one junction end is altered; a read error may explain this. J is TRBJ1-1 and V is TRBV7-2, with 8 bases fitting TRBD1. The CDR3 runs to 15 residues. Germline lookup yields CDR1 SGHTA and CDR2 FQGNSA. The CDR3 DNA follows: TGCGCCAGCAGCCAACCAGGGGGCCTGGGCACTGAAGCTTTCTTT. It codes for CASSQPGGLGTEAFF.

This chain links TRBV10-3 with TRBJ1-1; perhaps TRBD1 as D (6 bases). V dropped 6 bases and J dropped 5 bases, with 13 bases sitting between them. Germline CDR1 ENHRY, CDR2 SYGVKD. The CDR3 consists of 13 residues. The CDR3 nucleotides are TGTGCCATCAGATTCGGGGGGGCGACTGAAGCTTTCTTT. Its translation is CAIRFGGATEAFF.

In this sample, this clonotype turned up many times. The V and J genes are TRBV10-3 and TRBJ1-2, with TRBD1 matching 9 bases. Per germline, CDR1 ENHRY and CDR2 SYGVKD. V was pared by 5 bases and J by 8 bases, with 3 bases of the junction left unmatched. The CDR3 consists of 12 residues. The chain's CDR3 is CAISSTGGGYTF. In nucleotides, the CDR3 is TGTGCCATCAGTTCCACAGGGGGCGGCTACACCTTC.

Comment on this clonotype: A much larger clone lies one base from this, so it may be a read error. V usage is TRBV7-8 and J usage is TRBJ1-1; no definite D call. Per germline, CDR1 SGHVS and CDR2 FQNEAQ. This CDR3 has 15 residues. The CDR3 region has the DNA TGTGCCAGCAGTTGGCAACAGAGTCCGAACGCTGAAGCTTTCTTT. Encoded protein: CASSWQQSPNAEAFF.

Of note for this clonotype: The junction differs from germline at one of its ends, possibly a read error. This sequence joins TRBV24-1 and TRBJ1-5; possibly TRBD1 for D (6 bases). Germline CDR1 and CDR2: KGHDR and SFDVKD. There are 15 residues in the CDR3. CDR3 region: CASSAGRRTDMPQHF. CDR3 sequence (DNA): TGTGCCAGCAGTGCGGGACGTAGGACAGATATGCCCCAGCATTTT.

This clonotype occurred many times. The chain has TRBV10-3 and TRBJ1-2; unclear D gene. V lost 3 bases and J 9 bases, leaving 11 bases between the germline ends. This CDR3 spans 12 amino acids. Germline V gene sequence: CDR1 ENHRY, CDR2 SYGVKD. The CDR3 DNA sequence: TGTGCCATCAGTGAAACCGTTTTTAGCTACACCTTC. This sequence encodes CAISETVFSYTF.

The J gene is TRBJ2-7, the V gene TRBV10-3, with 12 bases lining up with TRBD2. The germline V gene has CDR1 ENHRY and CDR2 SYGVKD. This CDR3 is built from 15 residues. J was trimmed by 2 bases and V by 10 bases; bases with no gene match: 9. CDR3 sequence reads: CASSRLAGDPYEQYF. The CDR3 bases are TGTGCCAGCAGCCGACTAGCGGGGGACCCCTACGAGCAGTACTTC.

The rearrangement joins TRBV5-6 to TRBJ2-2; D gene uncertain. CDR1 is SGHDT, CDR2 YYEEEE, per germline. Trimming pared 6 bases from V and 6 bases from J, leaving 6 bases between. The CDR3 sequence is 11 residues long. The CDR3 region is CASTQSGELFF. As DNA, the CDR3 is TGTGCCAGCACCCAGTCCGGGGAGCTGTTTTTT.

This clonotype has a count of ten or more. V gene TRBV2 combines with J gene TRBJ1-6, with D hard to call. This CDR3 is 12 amino acids long. From germline, CDR1 is SNHLY and CDR2 FYNNEI. V lost 8 bases, J lost 6 bases, and 8 bases lay in between. This CDR3 reads CASRELNSPLHF. CDR3 sequence (DNA): TGTGCCAGCCGGGAACTTAATTCACCCCTCCACTTT.

The chain uses TRBV29-1 and TRBJ1-1; 10 nucleotides align to TRBD1. Trimming removed 7 bases from V and 4 bases from J; junction bases left unmatched: 9. CDR1 is SQVTM and CDR2 is ANQGSEA in the germline V gene. CDR3 length: 14 residues. The CDR3 sequence is CSAATGGKGTEAFF. In DNA, the CDR3 is TGCAGCGCTGCGACAGGGGGCAAGGGCACTGAAGCTTTCTTT.

This sequence joins TRBV7-8 and TRBJ2-5, with 13 bases fitting TRBD2. The junction had 7 bases not matched to a gene; V was cut back by 8 bases and J by 1 base. This CDR3 comprises 16 residues. Per germline, CDR1 SGHVS and CDR2 FQNEAQ. The CDR3 spells CASGRLAGGPQETQYF. The CDR3 DNA follows: TGTGCCAGCGGCCGACTAGCGGGGGGCCCCCAAGAGACCCAGTACTTC.